This passage covers 10 T cell receptor beta chains from one sample sequenced in a study of T cell responses to AZD1222 COVID-19 vaccine. Here immunoSEQ multiplex PCR was the method, and the copy in TCRdb shows in-frame clones only, minus some. The sample lists about 140,000 clones, about nine tenths occurring once. Source: peripheral blood, taken on day 0 of AZD1222 vaccination. The receptors derive from an adult in good health.

The chain uses TRBV12-3 or TRBV12-4 and TRBJ2-7; 9 bases are a match to TRBD1. The CDR3 has 12 residues. V was clipped by 6 bases and J by 7 bases; unmatched bases: 4. This chain's CDR3 is CASSFDRGEQYF. The DNA of the CDR3 is TGTGCCAGCAGCTTCGACAGGGGGGAGCAGTACTTC.

J is TRBJ1-2 and V is TRBV28, with a weak D call TRBD1 (5 bases). The ends were cut back, 6 bases at V and 6 bases at J, with 14 bases in the middle. The CDR3 runs 13 residues. Germline loops: CDR1 MDHEN, CDR2 SYDVKM. This CDR3 is CASRNDPTDGYTF. The CDR3 region has the DNA TGTGCCAGCAGAAACGACCCGACAGATGGCTACACCTTC.

The V and J genes are TRBV27 and TRBJ2-4; 10 nucleotides agree with TRBD1. The CDR3 has 18 residues. Per the germline V gene, CDR1 is MNHEY and CDR2 is SMNVEV (reference sequence). With 3 bases clipped from V and 2 bases from J, the junction kept 10 bases outside the gene matches. CDR3 loop: CASSFRDRGAGTKNIQYF. The DNA for the CDR3 is TGTGCCAGCAGTTTTAGGGACAGGGGCGCGGGGACCAAAAACATTCAGTACTTC.

This chain connects TRBV19 to TRBJ1-2; D perhaps matches TRBD1 (5 bases). Deletions cut 5 bases from V and 2 bases from J, with 12 bases between. This CDR3 comprises 14 residues. Germline CDR1 LNHDA, CDR2 SQIVND (reference sequence). The CDR3 nucleotides read TGTGCCAGTAGTGCCGGGGCCGAAAACTATGGCTACACCTTC. It encodes CASSAGAENYGYTF.

The V call is TRBV25-1, the J call TRBJ2-2; perhaps TRBD1 as D (6 bases). Germline assignment: CDR1 MGHDK and CDR2 SYGVNS. There are 16 residues in the CDR3. The V end was cut by 7 bases, the J end by 3 bases, with 18 bases between. The DNA of the CDR3 is TGTGCCAGCAACCCAGGCAGGGGTTGGGACACCGGGGAGCTGTTTTTT. Its protein product is CASNPGRGWDTGELFF.

The chain combines TRBV15 with TRBJ2-6; 8 bases match TRBD1. The CDR3 has 18 amino acids. J gave up 0 bases and V 5 bases, and 9 bases lay outside the gene matches. CDR1 is LNHNV and CDR2 is YYDKDF in the germline V gene (reference sequence). DNA of the CDR3: TGTGCCACCAGCGCGCGGACAGGGTCACACTCTGGGGCCAACGTCCTGACTTTC. Its translation is CATSARTGSHSGANVLTF.

The chain employs TRBV6-2 or TRBV6-3 and TRBJ2-5; D is unresolved. The CDR3 spans 14 residues. The germline V and J ends were trimmed by 2 bases and 0 bases, with 7 bases remaining between them. Germline V gene data show CDR1 as MNHEY and CDR2 as SVGEGT. Here the CDR3 DNA reads TGTGCCAGCAGTTACGAGATCCACCAAGAGACCCAGTACTTC. Encoded protein: CASSYEIHQETQYF.

This rearrangement joins TRBV29-1 to TRBJ1-1; D is unresolved. Germline V gene data show CDR1 as SQVTM and CDR2 as ANQGSEA. The V gene lost 8 bases and the J gene lost 0 bases, with 10 bases spanning the gap. This CDR3 has 12 residues. The CDR3 loop is CSYGRLNTEAFF. The CDR3 DNA reads TGCAGCTATGGACGGTTGAACACTGAAGCTTTCTTT.

The chain combines TRBV9 with TRBJ1-1; no firm D call. Per the germline V gene, CDR1 is SGDLS and CDR2 is YYNGEE. The length of the CDR3 is 14 residues. Trimming removed 4 bases from V and 1 base from J, with 11 bases in between. CDR3: CASSRREGNTEAFF. For the CDR3, the DNA is TGTGCCAGCAGCCGTAGGGAGGGGAACACTGAAGCTTTCTTT.

The rearrangement links TRBV4-2 to TRBJ1-5, with 7 bases lining up with TRBD1. CDR3 length: 15 amino acids. CDR1 is LGHNA, CDR2 YNFKEQ, per germline. J was trimmed by 1 base and V by 0 bases; bases with no gene match: 0. The CDR3 region is CASSQEDRSNQPQHF. In DNA form, the CDR3 reads TGTGCCAGCAGCCAAGAGGACAGGAGCAATCAGCCCCAGCATTTT.